The 20 T cell receptor beta chains in this list originate from one sample, sequenced in a study of T cells in Graves' hyperthyroidism and ophthalmopathy. RNA transcripts gave rise to amplified TCR beta CDR3 regions. When the TCR CDR3 underwent first-round RT-PCR, the HTBI primer set was used. TCRdb re-called the multiplex PCR reads through MiXCR, storing one row per CDR3 protein. In the table there are around 340,000 distinct CDR3 sequences, 17% of which are singletons. Sequenced material: blood. The receptors were sampled from a woman in her twenties or thirties with Graves' hyperthyroidism that later progressed to Graves' ophthalmopathy.

The chain combines TRBV27 with TRBJ2-7; the D is unclear. The CDR3 is 13 amino acids. V dropped 3 bases and J dropped 2 bases, with 8 bases sitting between them. Germline assignment: CDR1 MNHEY and CDR2 SMNVEV (reference sequence). The CDR3 loop reads CASSFCHPYEQYF. The CDR3 DNA follows: TGTGCCAGCAGTTTCTGTCATCCCTACGAGCAGTACTTC.

This clonotype was counted at least ten times. CDR3 sequence reads: CSARVNSGAYNEQFF. The CDR3 region has the DNA TGCAGTGCTAGAGTGAATAGCGGGGCTTACAATGAGCAGTTCTTC. The chain links TRBV20-1 to TRBJ2-1, with 8 bases identical to TRBD2. Germline V CDR1 and CDR2: DFQATT, SNEGSKA (reference sequence). The CDR3 spans 15 residues. Germline trimming cut 1 base from V and 4 bases from J; bases unmatched to any gene: 6.

The gene calls are TRBV6-1 and TRBJ1-5; the match to TRBD1 covers 9 bases. J lost 7 bases, V lost 3 bases, and 4 bases had no gene match. Per the germline V gene, CDR1 is MNHNS and CDR2 is SASEGT. The CDR3 has 14 amino acids. CDR3 in amino acids: CASSERQGGQPQHF. CDR3 nucleotide sequence: TGTGCCAGCAGTGAGAGACAGGGGGGACAGCCCCAGCATTTT.

This clonotype came up many times. V is TRBV6-1 and J is TRBJ2-3; a weak D match, TRBD1 (6 bases). Germline CDR1 is MNHNS and CDR2 is SASEGT. CDR3 size: 17 residues. V was clipped by 6 bases and J by 3 bases, with 22 bases between them. CDR3 in DNA: TGTGCCAGCAGGCGAACAGGGTCAGGCTCTGGGACAGATACGCAGTATTTT. Translated, it gives CASRRTGSGSGTDTQYF.

This clonotype was counted at least ten times. This chain uses TRBV7-9 with TRBJ1-1; TRBD1 might be the D (5 bases). Trimming cost V 7 bases and J 5 bases, with 14 bases left between them. There are 13 residues in the CDR3. Germline V lookup: CDR1 SEHNR, CDR2 FQNEAQ (reference sequence). The CDR3 DNA is TGTGCCAGCAATGGGGCGCATGGGACTGAAGCTTTCTTT. Protein sequence: CASNGAHGTEAFF. Supplemented by reference TRBV7-9 and TRBJ1-1, the full variable domain reads DTGVSQNPRHKITKRGQNVTFRCDPISEHNRLYWYRQTLGQGPEFLTYFQNEAQLEKSRLLSDRFSAERPKGSFSTLEIQRTEQGDSAMYLCASNGAHGTEAFFGQGTRLTVV.

This clonotype was counted at least ten times. The J gene is TRBJ1-5, the V gene TRBV20-1; D call uncertain. CDR3 size: 13 residues. In germline, CDR1 is DFQATT, CDR2 SNEGSKA (reference sequence). V dropped 0 bases and J dropped 9 bases, with 12 bases sitting between them. The CDR3 DNA sequence: TGCAGTGCTAGAGATGCTTCGGTTTGGCCCCAGCATTTT. It codes for CSARDASVWPQHF.

This clonotype came up a few times. The chain links TRBV4-1 to TRBJ1-5; D is unclear. The CDR3 is made up of 17 amino acids. V shed 1 base and J shed 0 bases, with 13 bases lying between them. CDR1 is MGHRA and CDR2 is YSYEKL in the germline V gene. CDR3 sequence (DNA): TGCGCCAGCAGCCAAGCTCGCAGCCAATATAGCAATCAGCCCCAGCATTTT. Its translation is CASSQARSQYSNQPQHF.

The V and J genes are TRBV7-9 and TRBJ2-2; D tentatively reads TRBD1 or TRBD2 (7 bases each). CDR3 length: 18 amino acids. Trimming shortened V by 0 bases and J by 6 bases, and 20 bases separated the two germline ends. CDR1 is SEHNR and CDR2 is FQNEAQ in the germline V gene (reference sequence). The CDR3 region has the DNA TGTGCCAGCAGCTTAGCCGGGGGGACAGAGAGTCCTCCCGGGGAGCTGTTTTTT. Its protein is CASSLAGGTESPPGELFF.

This chain uses TRBV20-1 with TRBJ2-3, with 7 bases fitting TRBD2. The V gene's germline CDR1 is DFQATT and CDR2 SNEGSKA (reference sequence). The CDR3 is 14 amino acids. The trim removed 3 bases at V and 1 base at J, leaving 4 bases unmatched. CDR3 amino acids: CSASSSGGTDTQYF. The CDR3 DNA is TGCAGTGCTAGTTCGAGCGGGGGCACAGATACGCAGTATTTT.

This clonotype was observed a few times. The gene calls are TRBV20-1 and TRBJ2-2; D gene unclear. In germline, CDR1 is DFQATT, CDR2 SNEGSKA (reference sequence). The CDR3 runs 13 residues. Trimming left V 3 bases short and J 6 bases short, with 11 bases between. The CDR3 region is CSARLGNAGELFF. CDR3 nucleotides: TGCAGTGCTAGGTTGGGGAATGCCGGGGAGCTGTTTTTT.

The chain has TRBV5-4 and TRBJ2-3; 8 bases align to TRBD2. The V gene end was trimmed by 0 bases and the J gene end by 4 bases; junction bases not matched to a gene: 4. The CDR3 spans 15 residues. The germline V gene encodes CDR1 SGHNT and CDR2 YYREEE (reference sequence). CDR3 DNA: TGTGCCAGCAGCTTGGCCCCGGGAGGGCCAGATACGCAGTATTTT. It translates to CASSLAPGGPDTQYF. Based on the CDR3 plus reference TRBV5-4 and TRBJ2-3, the full variable domain is ETGVTQSPTHLIKTRGQQVTLRCSSQSGHNTVSWYQQALGQGPQFIFQYYREEENGRGNFPPRFSGLQFPNYSSELNVNALELDDSALYLCASSLAPGGPDTQYFGPGTRLTVL.

This clonotype appeared many times. The CDR3 region is CASSVQAGNTIYF. For the CDR3, the DNA is TGTGCCAGCAGCGTGCAGGCTGGAAACACCATATATTTT. This sequence joins TRBV9 and TRBJ1-3; D unresolved. Germline V gives CDR1 SGDLS, CDR2 YYNGEE. V lost 2 bases, J lost 2 bases, and 5 bases lay in between. The CDR3 is made up of 13 amino acids.

The sample holds a few counts of this clonotype. The CDR3 DNA follows: TGCGCCAGCAGCTTGGATGAAGGGTACACTGAAGCTTTCTTT. Encoded protein: CASSLDEGYTEAFF. V is TRBV5-1 and J is TRBJ1-1; D ambiguous. Germline CDR1 reads SGHRS; CDR2 reads YFSETQ. The CDR3 is 14 residues long. The V end lost 0 bases, the J end lost 3 bases, and 9 bases lay between the germline ends.

This clonotype was recorded at least ten times. J is TRBJ2-1 and V is TRBV6-1, with TRBD1 as a possible D gene (6 bases). The CDR3 length is 15 residues. Germline CDR1 reads MNHNS; CDR2 reads SASEGT. V lost 9 bases to trimming and J lost 4 bases, with 19 bases between them. CDR3 coding DNA: TGTGCCAGTCCTAATGGACAGCTGAATTACAATGAGCAGTTCTTC. It specifies CASPNGQLNYNEQFF.

Many counts were recorded for this clonotype. The chain carries TRBV20-1 and TRBJ2-1; TRBD2 might be the D (7 bases). The CDR3 covers 14 residues. Trimming shortened V by 3 bases and J by 5 bases, and 14 bases separated the two germline ends. Per germline, CDR1 DFQATT and CDR2 SNEGSKA (reference sequence). The CDR3 DNA reads TGCAGTGCTAGCGGGGGGCACCGTAACAATGAGCAGTTCTTC. It is translated as CSASGGHRNNEQFF.

This clonotype was detected a few times. The genes are TRBV11-2 and TRBJ2-3; 9 nucleotides match TRBD1. With V trimmed by 1 base and J by 6 bases, 5 bases remained unmatched. There are 15 residues in the CDR3. The V gene's germline CDR1 is SGHAT and CDR2 FQNNGV. The DNA of the CDR3 is TGTGCCAGCAGCTTAGGGACAGGGGATGCTGATACGCAGTATTTT. It yields the protein CASSLGTGDADTQYF. Looking up the rest from reference TRBV11-2 and TRBJ2-3 gives the full variable domain: EAGVAQSPRYKIIEKRQSVAFWCNPISGHATLYWYQQILGQGPKLLIQFQNNGVVDDSQLPKDRFSAERLKGVDSTLKIQPAKLEDSAVYLCASSLGTGDADTQYFGPGTRLTVL.

This clonotype was recorded a few times. The chain is built from TRBV29-1 and TRBJ2-5; D is possibly TRBD2 (6 bases). The CDR3 is made up of 13 amino acids. Germline CDR1 reads SQVTM; CDR2 reads ANQGSEA. Deletions cut 4 bases from V and 10 bases from J, with 19 bases between. CDR3 sequence: CSVVRLGIWVQYF. As DNA, the CDR3 is TGCAGCGTTGTGCGACTAGGGATCTGGGTCCAGTACTTC.

This clonotype was seen only a few times. V gene TRBV5-4 combines with J gene TRBJ1-3; 8 bases match TRBD1. The germline V gene has CDR1 SGHNT and CDR2 YYREEE (reference sequence). The CDR3 has 15 residues. V lost 6 bases, J lost 3 bases, and 8 bases stayed unmatched. The CDR3 DNA sequence: TGTGCCAGCACAGAACAGGGGGGGTATGGAAACACCATATATTTT. Translating gives CASTEQGGYGNTIYF. The whole variable domain, remainder taken from reference TRBV5-4 and TRBJ1-3, is ETGVTQSPTHLIKTRGQQVTLRCSSQSGHNTVSWYQQALGQGPQFIFQYYREEENGRGNFPPRFSGLQFPNYSSELNVNALELDDSALYLCASTEQGGYGNTIYFGEGSWLTVV.

This clonotype was counted many times. The chain has TRBV27 and TRBJ2-1, with 7 bases identical to TRBD2. V shed 3 bases, J shed 4 bases, and the junction held 9 bases outside the gene matches. CDR1 is MNHEY and CDR2 is SMNVEV in the germline V gene (reference sequence). The CDR3 runs 16 residues. The DNA for the CDR3 is TGTGCCAGCAGTTTTGTGGGGGGGATCAGGTACAATGAGCAGTTCTTC. It is translated as CASSFVGGIRYNEQFF.

This clonotype was counted many times. The V gene is TRBV12-3 or TRBV12-4, the J gene TRBJ2-7, with D possibly being TRBD1 (5 bases). The V and J ends lost 2 bases and 3 bases respectively, with 8 bases between them. The CDR3 length is 13 residues. The CDR3 spells CASSLSQGYEQYF. The CDR3 coding sequence is TGTGCCAGCAGTTTAAGTCAGGGCTACGAGCAGTACTTC.